The clone carrying this T cell receptor (beta chain) was detected many times. In making TCR cDNA, 5'RACE template switching added a universal primer site and UMIs to it. TCRdb itself ran the 5' RACE reads through MiXCR, one entry per CDR3 protein. This table has about 550,000 distinct CDR3 sequences, over 15% appearing once. This record belongs to a study of T cells after yellow fever vaccination. The receptor was derived from a young man who received the YFV17D yellow fever vaccine. Sequenced material: PBMCs, taken 15 days after the yellow fever booster vaccination.

The CDR3 region is CASSQEGRGHQTGELFF. The CDR3 region has the DNA TGCGCCAGCAGCCAAGAAGGTCGGGGTCATCAGACCGGGGAGCTGTTTTTT. The chain joins TRBV4-3 to TRBJ2-2, with a weak D call TRBD2 (5 bases). This CDR3 region has 17 residues. Trimming cost V 0 bases and J 5 bases, with 16 bases left between them. CDR1 LGHNA and CDR2 YSLEER come from the germline V gene.